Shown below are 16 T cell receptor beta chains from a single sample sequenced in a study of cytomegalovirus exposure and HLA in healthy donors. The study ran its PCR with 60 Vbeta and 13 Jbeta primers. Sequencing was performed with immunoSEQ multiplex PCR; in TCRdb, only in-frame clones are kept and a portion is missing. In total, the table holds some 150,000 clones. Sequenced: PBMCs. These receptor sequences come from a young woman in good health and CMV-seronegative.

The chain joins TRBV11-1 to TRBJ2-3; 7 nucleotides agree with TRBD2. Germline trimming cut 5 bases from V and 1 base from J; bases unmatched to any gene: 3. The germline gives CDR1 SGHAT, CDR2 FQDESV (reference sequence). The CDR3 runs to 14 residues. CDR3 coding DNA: TGTGCCAGCAGCCTAGGACTAGGCACAGATACGCAGTATTTT. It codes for CASSLGLGTDTQYF.

CDR3 in amino acids: CASSQQGQQGFSGNTIYF. CDR3 nucleotide sequence: TGTGCCAGCAGTCAACAGGGGCAACAGGGCTTCTCTGGAAACACCATATATTTT. This sequence joins TRBV7-2 and TRBJ1-3, with TRBD1 matching over 7 bases. Unmatched junction bases numbered 14, after V lost 6 bases and J lost 0 bases. This CDR3 has 18 residues. Germline CDR1 reads SGHTA; CDR2 reads FQGNSA.

The CDR3 DNA follows: TGTGCCAGCAGTCCTGGAGGGCCATCTGAGACCCAGTACTTC. Translated: CASSPGGPSETQYF. The V gene is TRBV6-5, the J gene TRBJ2-5; a possible D gene is TRBD2 (6 bases). CDR1 and CDR2 from the germline V gene are MNHEY and SVGAGI. The CDR3 is 14 amino acids. With 5 bases removed from V and 5 bases from J, the gap between germline ends came to 15 bases.

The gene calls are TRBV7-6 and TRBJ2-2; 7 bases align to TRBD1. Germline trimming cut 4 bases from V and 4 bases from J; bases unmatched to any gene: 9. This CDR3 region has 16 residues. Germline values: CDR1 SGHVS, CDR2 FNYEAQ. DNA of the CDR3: TGTGCCAGCAGCTCAAGGACAGGTCCATCCACCGGGGAGCTGTTTTTT. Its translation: CASSSRTGPSTGELFF. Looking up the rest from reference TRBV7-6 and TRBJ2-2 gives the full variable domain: GAGVSQSPRYKVTKRGQDVALRCDPISGHVSLYWYRQALGQGPEFLTYFNYEAQQDKSGLPNDRFSAERPEGSISTLTIQRTEQRDSAMYRCASSSRTGPSTGELFFGEGSRLTVL.

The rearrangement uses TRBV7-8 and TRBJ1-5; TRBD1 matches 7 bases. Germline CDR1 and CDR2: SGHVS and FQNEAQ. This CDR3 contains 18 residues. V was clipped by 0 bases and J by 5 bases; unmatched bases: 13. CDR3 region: CASSLADRVSVRDQPQHF. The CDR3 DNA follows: TGTGCCAGCAGCTTAGCCGACAGGGTTTCTGTTAGGGATCAGCCCCAGCATTTT.

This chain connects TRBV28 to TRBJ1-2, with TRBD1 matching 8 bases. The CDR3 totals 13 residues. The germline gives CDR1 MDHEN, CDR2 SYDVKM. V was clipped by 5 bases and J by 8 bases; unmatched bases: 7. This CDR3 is CASSARTGNGYTF. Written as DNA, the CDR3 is TGTGCCAGCAGTGCCCGGACAGGGAACGGCTACACCTTC.

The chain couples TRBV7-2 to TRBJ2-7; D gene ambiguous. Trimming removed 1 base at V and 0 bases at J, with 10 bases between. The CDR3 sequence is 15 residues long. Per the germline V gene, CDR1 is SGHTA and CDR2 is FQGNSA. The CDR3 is CASSLEATRSYEQYF. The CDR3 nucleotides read TGTGCCAGCAGCTTAGAAGCGACCCGCTCCTACGAGCAGTACTTC.

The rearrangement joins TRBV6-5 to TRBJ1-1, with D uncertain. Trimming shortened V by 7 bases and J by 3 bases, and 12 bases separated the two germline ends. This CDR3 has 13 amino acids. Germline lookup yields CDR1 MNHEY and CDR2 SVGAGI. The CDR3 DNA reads TGTGCCAGCAAGTTGGGAGGCTACACTGAAGCTTTCTTT. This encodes CASKLGGYTEAFF.

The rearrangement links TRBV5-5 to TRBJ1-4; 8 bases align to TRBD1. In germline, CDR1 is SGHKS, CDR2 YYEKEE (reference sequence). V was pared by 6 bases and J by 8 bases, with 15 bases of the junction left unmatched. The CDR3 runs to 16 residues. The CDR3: CASNRNRDRQNEKLFF. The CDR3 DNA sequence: TGTGCCAGCAACCGTAACCGGGACAGGCAAAACGAAAAACTGTTTTTT.

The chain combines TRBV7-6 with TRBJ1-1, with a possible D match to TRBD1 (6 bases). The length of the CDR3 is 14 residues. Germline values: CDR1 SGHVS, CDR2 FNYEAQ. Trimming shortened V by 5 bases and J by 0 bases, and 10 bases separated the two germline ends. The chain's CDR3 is CASSPWTVNTEAFF. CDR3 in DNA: TGTGCCAGCAGCCCCTGGACAGTGAACACTGAAGCTTTCTTT.

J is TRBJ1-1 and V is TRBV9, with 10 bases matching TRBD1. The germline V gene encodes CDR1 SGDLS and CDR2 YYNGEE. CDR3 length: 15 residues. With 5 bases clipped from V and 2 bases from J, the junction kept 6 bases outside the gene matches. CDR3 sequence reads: CASSLTGGHNTEAFF. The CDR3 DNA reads TGTGCCAGCAGTTTGACAGGGGGCCATAACACTGAAGCTTTCTTT.

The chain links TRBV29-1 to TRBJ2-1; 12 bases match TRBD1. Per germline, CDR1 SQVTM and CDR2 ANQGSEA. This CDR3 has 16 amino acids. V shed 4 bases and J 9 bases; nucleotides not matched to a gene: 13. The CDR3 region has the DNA TGCAGCGTTGGGGGATGGGACAGGGGGCAAGAGGGTGAGCAGTTCTTC. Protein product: CSVGGWDRGQEGEQFF.

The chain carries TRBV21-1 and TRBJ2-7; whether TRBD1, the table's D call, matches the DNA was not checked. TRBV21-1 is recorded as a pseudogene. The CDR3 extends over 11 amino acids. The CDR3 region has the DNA TGTGCCAGCAGCAAAGCCCGACAGCCGAACTTC. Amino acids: CASSKARQPNF.

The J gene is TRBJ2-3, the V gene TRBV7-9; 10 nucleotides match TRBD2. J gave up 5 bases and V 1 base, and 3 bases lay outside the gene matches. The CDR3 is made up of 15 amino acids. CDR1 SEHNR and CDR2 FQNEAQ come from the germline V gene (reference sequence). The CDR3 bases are TGTGCCAGCAGCTTAGAACTAGCGGGGAGAGATACGCAGTATTTT. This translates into CASSLELAGRDTQYF.

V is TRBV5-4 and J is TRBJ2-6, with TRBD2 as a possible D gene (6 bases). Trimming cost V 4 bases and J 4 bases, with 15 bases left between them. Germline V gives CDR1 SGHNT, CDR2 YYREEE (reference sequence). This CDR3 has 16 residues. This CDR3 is CASSGAGRNGANVLTF. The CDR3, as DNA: TGTGCCAGCAGCGGTGCGGGGCGGAACGGGGCCAACGTCCTGACTTTC.

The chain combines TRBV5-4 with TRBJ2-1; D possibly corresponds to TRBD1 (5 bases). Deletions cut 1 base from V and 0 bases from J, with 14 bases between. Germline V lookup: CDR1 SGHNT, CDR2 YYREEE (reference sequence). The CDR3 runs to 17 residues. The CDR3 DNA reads TGTGCCAGCAGCTTGTTTCTGGGGCAGAGCTCCTACAATGAGCAGTTCTTC. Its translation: CASSLFLGQSSYNEQFF.